The sequence of this T cell receptor beta chain was determined in a study of T-cell memory formation after mild COVID-19. Study-wide findings and caveats: There was a balanced CD4/CD8 profile in clones contracting day 15 to 85, and later expanders leaned CD4+. That cross-reactive memory joined was suggested by some responding clones appearing in pre-infection memory.

At least ten counts were recorded for this clonotype. Its cognate antigen is unknown. TCRdb processed the 5' RACE reads anew with MiXCR; each CDR3 protein has one entry. This table holds about 14,000 distinct CDR3 sequences, roughly 19% found once. V was pared by 0 bases and J by 4 bases, with 8 bases of the junction left unmatched. Germline loops: CDR1 LNHNV, CDR2 YYDKDF (reference sequence). The CDR3 loop spans 17 amino acids. Sequencing was performed on PBMCs or a T cell subset sorted from them (not recorded which). This chain joins TRBV15 and TRBJ2-2; TRBD1 matches 7 bases. The receptor was derived from an adult woman who had mild COVID-19 (a few samples of this study predate the infection). Cell type and time point are not known. CDR3 sequence: CATSRDRGGGSTGELFF. CDR3 coding DNA: TGTGCCACCAGCAGAGATCGAGGGGGCGGTAGCACCGGGGAGCTGTTTTTT.